This T cell receptor (beta chain) was identified during a study of cytomegalovirus exposure and HLA in healthy donors. This CDR3 has 14 amino acids. V was clipped by 4 bases and J by 11 bases; unmatched bases: 12. Germline values: CDR1 SGHDT, CDR2 YYEEEE. 13 Jbeta primers and 60 Vbeta primers were used for the PCR. Here immunoSEQ multiplex PCR was the method, and the copy in TCRdb shows in-frame clones only, minus some. The repertoire holds 160,000 or so clones, with roughly 90% as singletons. The sample consisted of PBMCs. The rearrangement links TRBV5-6 to TRBJ2-5; 9 bases map to TRBD2. This clonotype was obtained from a woman in her late teens or twenties in good health and CMV-seronegative. This chain's CDR3 is CASSRGGALWEQYF. The CDR3 DNA follows: TGTGCCAGCAGCCGCGGGGGGGCTTTGTGGGAGCAGTACTTC.